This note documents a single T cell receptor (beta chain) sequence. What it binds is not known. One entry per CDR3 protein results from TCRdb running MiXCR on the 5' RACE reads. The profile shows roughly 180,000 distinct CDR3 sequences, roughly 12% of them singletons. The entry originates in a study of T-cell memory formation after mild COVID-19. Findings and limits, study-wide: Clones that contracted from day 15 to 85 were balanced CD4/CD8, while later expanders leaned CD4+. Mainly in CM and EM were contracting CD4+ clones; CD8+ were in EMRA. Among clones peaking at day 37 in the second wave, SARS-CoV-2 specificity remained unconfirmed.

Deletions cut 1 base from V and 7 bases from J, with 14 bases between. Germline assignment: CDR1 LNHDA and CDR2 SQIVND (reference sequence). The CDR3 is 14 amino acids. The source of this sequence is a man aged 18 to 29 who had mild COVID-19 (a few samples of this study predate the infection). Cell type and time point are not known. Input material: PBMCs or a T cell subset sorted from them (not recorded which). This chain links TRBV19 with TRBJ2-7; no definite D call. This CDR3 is CASSIGENLREQYF. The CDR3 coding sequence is TGTGCCAGTAGTATAGGGGAAAATCTACGAGAGCAGTACTTC.